This T cell receptor beta chain is from a study of T-cell memory formation after mild COVID-19. Study context: Each donor largely had its own TCR clusters.

TCRdb recomputed calls from the 5' RACE reads with MiXCR, one row per CDR3 protein. The repertoire holds hundreds of thousands of distinct CDR3 sequences, with less than 25% as singletons. As concerns this clonotype: As yet, its antigen is unknown.

Study results and limitations: Day 15 to 85 contracting clones showed balanced CD4/CD8; day 15 to 37 expanders favored CD4+. Clonal second-wave expansions that peaked on day 37 had unconfirmed SARS-CoV-2 specificity.

V was pared by 4 bases and J by 2 bases, with 13 bases between. The CDR3 is 14 residues long. The germline V gene has CDR1 SGHKS and CDR2 YYEKEE (reference sequence). The sequencing input was PBMCs or a T cell subset sorted from them (not recorded which). This chain uses TRBV5-5 with TRBJ2-7; perhaps TRBD2 as D (5 bases). The source of this sequence is an adult woman who had mild COVID-19 (a few samples of this study predate the infection). Cell type and time point are not known. The CDR3 DNA reads TGTGCCAGCAGCGTCCGGGAAGTGGCCTACGAGCAGTACTTC. This encodes CASSVREVAYEQYF.